These 20 T cell receptor beta chains came from one sample sequenced in a study of blood T cell repertoires in COVID-19. Libraries were prepared by immunoSEQ multiplex PCR; TCRdb keeps only in-frame clonotypes and omits some of them. This table has about 300,000 clones, approximately 84% appearing once. Source material: PBMCs or T cells enriched from blood (not recorded which). Receptors originate from a young man who had recovered from COVID-19.

This clone was seen only a few times. This chain connects TRBV7-8 to TRBJ2-2, with a tentative D call TRBD2 (6 bases). V was shortened by 3 bases and J by 1 base, with 18 bases between the two germline ends. The CDR3 sequence is 18 residues long. CDR1 and CDR2 (germline): SGHVS, FQNEAQ. The CDR3 nucleotides are TGTGCCAGCAGCTTCCGGGTCCCCGGGAGCGGGAACACCGGGGAGCTGTTTTTT. The encoded protein is CASSFRVPGSGNTGELFF.

The chain joins TRBV28 to TRBJ2-3, with 8 bases aligning to TRBD2. The germline V gene encodes CDR1 MDHEN and CDR2 SYDVKM. V lost 7 bases to trimming and J lost 1 base; unmatched junction nucleotides: 7. The CDR3 has 15 residues. The CDR3 spells CASNPSGGGTDTQYF. The CDR3 DNA follows: TGTGCCAGCAACCCCAGCGGGGGAGGCACAGATACGCAGTATTTT.

CDR3 in amino acids: CASSYAVGDFEQFF. DNA of the CDR3: TGTGCCAGCAGTTACGCGGTAGGGGATTTTGAGCAGTTCTTC. The V gene is TRBV6-5, the J gene TRBJ2-1, with D tentatively TRBD1 (5 bases). The CDR3 has 14 residues. With 2 bases removed from V and 9 bases from J, the gap between germline ends came to 14 bases. Germline V gives CDR1 MNHEY, CDR2 SVGAGI.

The rearrangement joins TRBV11-2 to TRBJ2-3; no reliable D call. Per germline, CDR1 SGHAT and CDR2 FQNNGV. Trimming left V 5 bases short and J 5 bases short, with 8 bases between. This CDR3 has 12 residues. Here the CDR3 DNA reads TGTGCCAGCAGCCCTTTGAGAGATACGCAGTATTTT. This gives the protein CASSPLRDTQYF. Based on the CDR3 plus reference TRBV11-2 and TRBJ2-3, the full variable domain is EAGVAQSPRYKIIEKRQSVAFWCNPISGHATLYWYQQILGQGPKLLIQFQNNGVVDDSQLPKDRFSAERLKGVDSTLKIQPAKLEDSAVYLCASSPLRDTQYFGPGTRLTVL.

The V call is TRBV7-8, the J call TRBJ1-5; no definite D call. Deletions cut 5 bases from V and 6 bases from J, with 17 bases between. In germline, CDR1 is SGHVS, CDR2 FQNEAQ. This CDR3 region has 15 residues. Here the CDR3 reads CASSPEVNPGQPQHF. CDR3 in DNA: TGTGCCAGCAGCCCGGAGGTTAATCCAGGTCAGCCCCAGCATTTT.

This sequence joins TRBV5-6 and TRBJ2-3, with 12 bases aligning to TRBD2. CDR3 size: 19 residues. V shed 3 bases, J shed 0 bases, and the junction held 11 bases outside the gene matches. The germline CDR1 and CDR2 sequences are SGHDT and YYEEEE. The CDR3 region is CASSSELGTSGSSTDTQYF. For the CDR3, the DNA is TGTGCCAGCAGCTCCGAACTCGGGACTAGCGGGTCTAGCACAGATACGCAGTATTTT.

This clone was counted between two and nine times. The J gene is TRBJ2-7, the V gene TRBV5-6, with D possibly matching TRBD2 (7 bases). Trimming stripped 0 bases from V and 4 bases from J, with 11 bases between. There are 14 residues in the CDR3. The germline gives CDR1 SGHDT, CDR2 YYEEEE. The CDR3 protein is CASSLVQGGYEQYF. The CDR3 nucleotides are TGTGCCAGCAGCTTGGTACAGGGAGGGTACGAGCAGTACTTC.

The rearrangement uses TRBV19 and TRBJ1-4, with D perhaps matching TRBD1 (5 bases). Trimming took 5 bases from V and 5 from J, leaving 12 bases between them. This CDR3 region has 14 residues. Germline V gene sequence: CDR1 LNHDA, CDR2 SQIVND (reference sequence). CDR3 protein: CASSFEDTNEKLFF. The DNA of the CDR3 is TGTGCCAGTAGTTTTGAGGACACCAATGAAAAACTGTTTTTT.

The chain links TRBV28 to TRBJ2-7; possibly TRBD1 for D (6 bases). V shed 3 bases and J shed 0 bases, with 18 bases lying between them. The CDR3 covers 17 residues. CDR1 is MDHEN and CDR2 is SYDVKM in the germline V gene. CDR3 region: CASSLNKLGAYSYEQYF. The CDR3 nucleotides read TGTGCCAGCAGTTTGAATAAACTGGGGGCTTACTCCTACGAGCAGTACTTC.

This sequence joins TRBV30 and TRBJ1-5; D possibly corresponds to TRBD1 (6 bases). Trimming cost V 4 bases and J 1 base, with 14 bases left between them. This CDR3 has 15 residues. CDR1 and CDR2 from the germline V gene are GTSNPN and SVGIG (reference sequence). This CDR3 is CAWILQGLSNQPQHF. The CDR3 DNA reads TGTGCCTGGATTTTACAGGGTCTGAGCAATCAGCCCCAGCATTTT.

The J gene is TRBJ2-5, the V gene TRBV27, with a possible D match to TRBD2 (7 bases). V was shortened by 3 bases and J by 5 bases, with 16 bases between the two germline ends. Germline lookup yields CDR1 MNHEY and CDR2 SMNVEV (reference sequence). The CDR3 is 15 amino acids. In DNA, the CDR3 is TGTGCCAGCAGTTTGGCGGGGGCTGGGTGGGAGACCCAGTACTTC. Translating it yields CASSLAGAGWETQYF.

The V gene is TRBV28, the J gene TRBJ2-5; 7 bases line up with TRBD2. The germline V gene encodes CDR1 MDHEN and CDR2 SYDVKM. The junction had 6 bases not matched to a gene; V was cut back by 6 bases and J by 5 bases. The CDR3 has 13 amino acids. The CDR3 reads CASRKAGPETQYF. CDR3 DNA sequence: TGTGCCAGCAGGAAAGCGGGGCCTGAGACCCAGTACTTC.

The V and J genes are TRBV18 and TRBJ1-1; D is unresolved. Germline V gene lookup returns CDR1 KGHSH and CDR2 LQKENI. V was clipped by 1 base and J by 1 base, with 13 bases between them. CDR3 length: 16 residues. The CDR3, as DNA: TGTGCCAGCTCACCACAGAACCCGGCGGGGAACACTGAAGCTTTCTTT. Translating it yields CASSPQNPAGNTEAFF.

This clone was detected a few times. This sequence joins TRBV24-1 and TRBJ2-5; TRBD1 agrees at 9 bases. V lost 7 bases, J lost 2 bases, and 1 base stayed unmatched. There are 13 residues in the CDR3. Germline-derived CDR1 and CDR2 are KGHDR and SFDVKD. As DNA, the CDR3 is TGTGCCACCAGGGACAGGGGACAAGAGACCCAGTACTTC. This sequence encodes CATRDRGQETQYF.

This clone was observed a single time. The chain joins TRBV11-3 to TRBJ2-3, with 11 bases matching TRBD2. CDR1 is SGHNT, CDR2 YENEEA, per germline. Unmatched junction bases numbered 4, after V lost 3 bases and J lost 8 bases. The CDR3 runs 14 residues. CDR3 in amino acids: CASSFTGTSGTQYF. CDR3 DNA: TGTGCCAGCAGCTTTACCGGGACTAGCGGTACGCAGTATTTT.

The chain uses TRBV29-1 and TRBJ1-2, with 7 nucleotides matching TRBD1. V shed 5 bases and J 2 bases; nucleotides not matched to a gene: 14. The CDR3 extends over 16 amino acids. Germline V gives CDR1 SQVTM, CDR2 ANQGSEA. In nucleotides, the CDR3 is TGCAGCGTTCGAGAGCCGGTAGGGGGCGCGAACTATGGCTACACCTTC. It is translated as CSVREPVGGANYGYTF.

The CDR3 loop reads CASSLGGFGKGAQGYTF. The DNA for the CDR3 is TGCGCCAGCAGCTTGGGAGGTTTTGGAAAGGGGGCTCAGGGCTACACCTTC. The genes are TRBV5-1 and TRBJ1-2, with 7 bases identical to TRBD1. Germline CDR1 SGHRS, CDR2 YFSETQ. V trimming: 0 bases; J trimming: 8 bases; junction bases outside the gene matches: 16. This CDR3 comprises 17 residues.

The CDR3 here is CASIHAASGTGYAEQFF. The CDR3 DNA reads TGTGCCAGCATCCACGCGGCCAGTGGGACAGGGTATGCTGAGCAGTTCTTC. The chain couples TRBV7-9 to TRBJ2-1; 9 positions agree with TRBD1. V lost 7 bases, J lost 9 bases, and 19 bases stayed unmatched. This CDR3 is built from 17 residues. CDR1 SEHNR and CDR2 FQNEAQ come from the germline V gene (reference sequence).

The chain couples TRBV5-1 to TRBJ2-1; 9 bases map to TRBD2. With 4 bases clipped from V and 4 bases from J, the junction kept 9 bases outside the gene matches. Germline values: CDR1 SGHRS, CDR2 YFSETQ. CDR3 length: 16 amino acids. CDR3 in DNA: TGCGCCAGCAGCCGAAGGGCTAGCGGGGCTTACAATGAGCAGTTCTTC. The encoded protein is CASSRRASGAYNEQFF.

The chain combines TRBV7-8 with TRBJ1-2; a possible D gene is TRBD1 (5 bases). The CDR3 is 15 residues long. Deletions cut 1 base from V and 9 bases from J, with 18 bases between. CDR1 and CDR2 from the germline V gene are SGHVS and FQNEAQ. The CDR3 nucleotides are TGTGCCAGCAGCTTAGATCCATTAGAGGGGAGGCGCTACACCTTC. It yields the protein CASSLDPLEGRRYTF.